What follows is one T cell receptor beta chain and its context. The target antigen is unknown. The data stem from a study of CD8+ T cells in alopecia areata. Findings of the study overall: It was less clear whether patients shared TCRs than it was in mice, possibly because of HLA. More clonal than normal scalp was lesional scalp, particularly alopecia totalis/universalis.

Peripheral blood and lesional scalp punch biopsies came from alopecia areata patients. The researchers isolated CD4+ and CD8+ T cells from PBMCs by sorting. Germline V gene data show CDR1 as PRHDT and CDR2 as FYEKMQ (reference sequence). This CDR3 has 19 residues. J gave up 5 bases and V 5 bases, and 16 bases lay outside the gene matches. After isolation, RNA underwent reverse transcription to generate cDNA as the sequencing template. The repertoire was sequenced with immunoSEQ multiplex PCR; TCRdb's copy has only in-frame clones and lacks some. The sample yields 100,000 to 150,000 clones, about 51% seen once.

The sequence came from a human donor with alopecia areata. The V and J genes are TRBV13 and TRBJ2-5, with TRBD2 identical over 14 bases. The sequenced material came from NKG2D-low CD8+ T cells sorted from blood. The CDR3 protein is CASSKTGTSGSRNIETQYF. In DNA, the CDR3 is TGTGCCAGCAGCAAAACCGGGACTAGCGGGAGTCGAAATATTGAGACCCAGTACTTC.